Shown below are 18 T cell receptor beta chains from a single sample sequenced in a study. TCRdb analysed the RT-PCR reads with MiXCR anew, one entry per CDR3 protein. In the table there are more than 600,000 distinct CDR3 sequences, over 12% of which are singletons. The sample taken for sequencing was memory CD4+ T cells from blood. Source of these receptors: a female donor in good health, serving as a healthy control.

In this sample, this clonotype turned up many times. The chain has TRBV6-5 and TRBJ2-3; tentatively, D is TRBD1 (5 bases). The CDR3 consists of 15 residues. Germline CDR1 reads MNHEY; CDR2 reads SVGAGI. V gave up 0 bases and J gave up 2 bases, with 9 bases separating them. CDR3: CASSYSPGYTDTQYF. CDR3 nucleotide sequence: TGTGCCAGCAGTTACTCTCCAGGGTACACAGATACGCAGTATTTT.

DNA of the CDR3: TGTGCCAGCAGCCAAGGGCCAGGGCGCACGCAGTATTTT. It yields the protein CASSQGPGRTQYF. This chain connects TRBV14 to TRBJ2-3; possible D gene TRBD1, 5 bases. V shed 1 base and J shed 9 bases, with 11 bases lying between them. The germline CDR1 and CDR2 sequences are SGHDN and FVKESK. The CDR3 length is 13 residues.

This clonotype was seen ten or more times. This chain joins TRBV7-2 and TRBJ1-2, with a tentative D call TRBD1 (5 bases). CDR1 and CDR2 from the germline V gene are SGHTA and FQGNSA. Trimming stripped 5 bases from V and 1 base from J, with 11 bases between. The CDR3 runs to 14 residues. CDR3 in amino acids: CASSAGTYNYGYTF. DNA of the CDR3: TGTGCCAGCAGCGCAGGGACGTATAACTATGGCTACACCTTC.

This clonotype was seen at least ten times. The CDR3: CSAPSYGNQPQHF. The CDR3, as DNA: TGCAGTGCGCCAAGCTATGGCAATCAGCCCCAGCATTTT. This chain joins TRBV20-1 and TRBJ1-5; unclear D gene. The germline V gene encodes CDR1 DFQATT and CDR2 SNEGSKA (reference sequence). The CDR3 contains 13 residues. Trimming took 6 bases from V and 2 from J, leaving 11 bases between them.

CDR3 protein: CSVFIGQINQPQHF. CDR3 DNA sequence: TGCAGCGTTTTCATAGGGCAGATAAATCAGCCCCAGCATTTT. V gene TRBV29-1 combines with J gene TRBJ1-5; D gene uncertain. CDR3 length: 14 residues. The germline V and J ends were trimmed by 5 bases and 4 bases, with 15 bases remaining between them. Germline V lookup: CDR1 SQVTM, CDR2 ANQGSEA.

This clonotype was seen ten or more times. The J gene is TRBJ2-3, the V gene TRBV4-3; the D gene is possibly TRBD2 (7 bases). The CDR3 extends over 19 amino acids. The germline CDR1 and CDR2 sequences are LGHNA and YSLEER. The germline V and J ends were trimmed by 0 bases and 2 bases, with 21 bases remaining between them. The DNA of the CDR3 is TGCGCCAGCAGCCAAGAGGTGGGGGCGGGAGCTGGAAACACAGATACGCAGTATTTT. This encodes CASSQEVGAGAGNTDTQYF.

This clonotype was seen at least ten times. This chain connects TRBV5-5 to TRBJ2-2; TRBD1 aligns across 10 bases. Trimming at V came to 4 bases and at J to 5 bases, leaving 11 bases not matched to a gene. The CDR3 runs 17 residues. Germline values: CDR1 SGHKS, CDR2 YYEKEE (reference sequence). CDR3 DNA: TGTGCCAGCAGCCGACCCGGGACAGGGGATATAACCGGGGAGCTGTTTTTT. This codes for CASSRPGTGDITGELFF.

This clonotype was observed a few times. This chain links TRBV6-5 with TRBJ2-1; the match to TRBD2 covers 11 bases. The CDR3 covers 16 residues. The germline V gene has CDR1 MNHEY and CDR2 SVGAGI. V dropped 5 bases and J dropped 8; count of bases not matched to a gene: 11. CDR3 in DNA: TGTGCCAGCAGTCCTTTACTAGCGGGGGTCGGTGATGAGCAGTTCTTC. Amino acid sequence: CASSPLLAGVGDEQFF.

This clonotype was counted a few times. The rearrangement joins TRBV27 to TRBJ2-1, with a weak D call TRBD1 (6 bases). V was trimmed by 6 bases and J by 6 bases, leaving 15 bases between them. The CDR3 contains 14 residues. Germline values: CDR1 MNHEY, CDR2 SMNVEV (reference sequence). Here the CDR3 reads CASSRTATSNEQFF. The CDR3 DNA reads TGTGCCAGCAGCCGGACAGCTACTAGCAATGAGCAGTTCTTC.

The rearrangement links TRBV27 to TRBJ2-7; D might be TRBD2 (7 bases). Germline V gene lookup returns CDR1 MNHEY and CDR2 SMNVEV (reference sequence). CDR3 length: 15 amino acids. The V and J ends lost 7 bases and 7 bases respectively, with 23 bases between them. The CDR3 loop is CASTGRRGGGREQYF. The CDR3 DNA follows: TGTGCCAGCACGGGGCGCAGAGGGGGAGGGAGGGAGCAGTACTTC.

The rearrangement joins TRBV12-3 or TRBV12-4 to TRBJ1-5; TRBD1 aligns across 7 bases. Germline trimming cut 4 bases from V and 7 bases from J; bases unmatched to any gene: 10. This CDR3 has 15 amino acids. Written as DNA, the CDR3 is TGTGCCAGCAGTTCCAGAGACAGGGTTGGCCAGCCCCAGCATTTT. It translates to CASSSRDRVGQPQHF.

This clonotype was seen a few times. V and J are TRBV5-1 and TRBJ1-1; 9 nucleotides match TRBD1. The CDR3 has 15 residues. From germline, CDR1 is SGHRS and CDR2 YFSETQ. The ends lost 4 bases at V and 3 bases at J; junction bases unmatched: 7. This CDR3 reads CASSEWTGVDTEAFF. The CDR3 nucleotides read TGCGCCAGCAGCGAGTGGACAGGGGTGGACACTGAAGCTTTCTTT.

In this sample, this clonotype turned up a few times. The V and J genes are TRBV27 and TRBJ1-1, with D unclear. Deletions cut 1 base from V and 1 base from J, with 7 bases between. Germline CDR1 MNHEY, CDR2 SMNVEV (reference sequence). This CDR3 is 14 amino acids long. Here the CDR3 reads CASSLYSWNTEAFF. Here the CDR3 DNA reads TGTGCCAGCAGTTTATATAGCTGGAACACTGAAGCTTTCTTT.

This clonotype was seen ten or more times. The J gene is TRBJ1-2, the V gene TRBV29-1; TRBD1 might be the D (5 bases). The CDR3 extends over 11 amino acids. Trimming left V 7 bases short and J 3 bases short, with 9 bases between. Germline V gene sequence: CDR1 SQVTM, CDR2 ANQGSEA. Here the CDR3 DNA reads TGCAGCGCCGGGACTGACTATGGCTACACCTTC. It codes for CSAGTDYGYTF.

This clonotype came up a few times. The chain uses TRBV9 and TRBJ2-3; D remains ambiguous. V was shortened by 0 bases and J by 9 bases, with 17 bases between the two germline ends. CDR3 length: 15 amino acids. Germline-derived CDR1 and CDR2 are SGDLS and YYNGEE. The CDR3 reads CASSVASASSGTQYF. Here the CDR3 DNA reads TGTGCCAGCAGCGTAGCTAGTGCCTCGTCCGGGACGCAGTATTTT. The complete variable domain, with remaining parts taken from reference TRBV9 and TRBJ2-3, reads DSGVTQTPKHLITATGQRVTLRCSPRSGDLSVYWYQQSLDQGLQFLIQYYNGEERAKGNILERFSAQQFPDLHSELNLSSLELGDSALYFCASSVASASSGTQYFGPGTRLTVL.

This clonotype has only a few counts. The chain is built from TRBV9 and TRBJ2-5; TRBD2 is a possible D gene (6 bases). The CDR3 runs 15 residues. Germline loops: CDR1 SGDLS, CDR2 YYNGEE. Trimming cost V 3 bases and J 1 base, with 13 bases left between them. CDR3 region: CASSDGRELQETQYF. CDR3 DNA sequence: TGTGCCAGCAGCGACGGCCGGGAGCTCCAAGAGACCCAGTACTTC.

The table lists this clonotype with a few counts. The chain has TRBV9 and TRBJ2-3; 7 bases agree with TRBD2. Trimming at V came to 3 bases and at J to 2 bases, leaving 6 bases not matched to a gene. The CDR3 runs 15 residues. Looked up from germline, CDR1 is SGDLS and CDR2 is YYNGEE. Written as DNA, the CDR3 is TGTGCCAGCAGCGCTTCTAGCGGAACCACAGATACGCAGTATTTT. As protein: CASSASSGTTDTQYF.

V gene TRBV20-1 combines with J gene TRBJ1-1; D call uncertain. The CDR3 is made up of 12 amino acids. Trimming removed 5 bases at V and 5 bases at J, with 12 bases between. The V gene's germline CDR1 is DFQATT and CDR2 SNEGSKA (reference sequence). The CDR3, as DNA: TGCAGTGCTGTACCATCAAGGACTGAAGCTTTCTTT. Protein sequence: CSAVPSRTEAFF.